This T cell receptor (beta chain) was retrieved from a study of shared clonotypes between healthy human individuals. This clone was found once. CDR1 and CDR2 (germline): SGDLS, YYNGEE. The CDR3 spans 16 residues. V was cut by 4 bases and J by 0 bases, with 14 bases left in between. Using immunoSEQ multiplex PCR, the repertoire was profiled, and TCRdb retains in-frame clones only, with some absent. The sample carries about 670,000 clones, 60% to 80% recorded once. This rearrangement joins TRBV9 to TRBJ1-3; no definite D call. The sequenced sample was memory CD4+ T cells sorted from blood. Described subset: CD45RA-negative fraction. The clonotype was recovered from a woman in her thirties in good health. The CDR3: CASSPRISLSGNTIYF. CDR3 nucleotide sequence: TGTGCCAGCAGCCCCAGAATATCTCTCTCTGGAAACACCATATATTTT.